These 21 T cell receptor beta chains originate from one sample sequenced in a study of CD8 T cells in Susac syndrome. Reverse transcription of roughly 0.45 to 1 ug RNA was carried out with random hexamers. Via MiXCR, TCRdb re-called the immunoSEQ multiplex PCR reads, giving one row per CDR3 protein. The sample lists over 300,000 distinct CDR3 sequences, about 92% occurring once. Material: CD4+ T cells from PBMCs. The source is a human donor with multiple sclerosis.

Here the CDR3 DNA reads TGCGCCAGCAGGCCCTCCACCGGGGAGCTGTTTTTT. Amino acid sequence: CASRPSTGELFF. The genes are TRBV5-1 and TRBJ2-2, with unresolved D. The CDR3 totals 12 residues. Germline V gene data show CDR1 as SGHRS and CDR2 as YFSETQ. The ends were cut back, 5 bases at V and 4 bases at J, with 6 bases in the middle.

The chain has TRBV6-2 or TRBV6-3 and TRBJ1-1; D remains unclear. Germline-derived CDR1 and CDR2 are MNHEY and SVGEGT. Deletions cut 2 bases from V and 6 bases from J, with 7 bases between. The CDR3 runs 12 residues. This chain's CDR3 is CASSYPPPEAFF. The CDR3 nucleotides read TGTGCCAGCAGTTACCCCCCCCCTGAAGCTTTCTTT.

The CDR3 is CASIFGGVKDTEAFF. CDR3 sequence (DNA): TGTGCCAGCATCTTTGGGGGTGTAAAAGACACTGAAGCTTTCTTT. The chain uses TRBV6-1 and TRBJ1-1; a possible D gene is TRBD1 (5 bases). This CDR3 has 15 amino acids. The V end was cut by 7 bases, the J end by 3 bases, with 18 bases between. Germline CDR1 MNHNS, CDR2 SASEGT.

The chain joins TRBV5-1 to TRBJ1-2; maybe TRBD1 (6 bases). This CDR3 spans 15 amino acids. V lost 6 bases and J lost 0, with 15 bases in between. From germline, CDR1 is SGHRS and CDR2 YFSETQ. CDR3 residues: CASNSGGGANYGYTF. The CDR3 DNA sequence: TGCGCCAGCAACTCGGGAGGGGGAGCTAACTATGGCTACACCTTC.

The chain is built from TRBV7-2 and TRBJ2-3; 7 bases agree with TRBD2. The germline gives CDR1 SGHTA, CDR2 FQGNSA. This CDR3 region has 14 residues. Trimming at V came to 7 bases and at J to 5 bases, leaving 9 bases not matched to a gene. CDR3 sequence reads: CASNSGGGRDTQYF. The CDR3 region has the DNA TGTGCCAGCAACTCAGGCGGCGGGAGAGATACGCAGTATTTT. Together with reference TRBV7-2 and TRBJ2-3, the CDR3 gives the full variable domain: GAGVSQSPSNKVTEKGKDVELRCDPISGHTALYWYRQSLGQGLEFLIYFQGNSAPDKSGLPSDRFSAERTGGSVSTLTIQRTQQEDSAVYLCASNSGGGRDTQYFGPGTRLTVL.

V gene TRBV20-1 combines with J gene TRBJ2-7; TRBD1 might be the D (5 bases). Germline values: CDR1 DFQATT, CDR2 SNEGSKA (reference sequence). The CDR3 is 14 amino acids. V lost 3 bases to trimming and J lost 0 bases, with 12 bases between them. The CDR3 loop reads CSASQGASSYEQYF. The CDR3 DNA reads TGCAGTGCTAGTCAAGGGGCCTCCTCCTACGAGCAGTACTTC.

The chain uses TRBV10-3 and TRBJ1-5; D unclear. The CDR3 has 14 residues. The germline CDR1 and CDR2 sequences are ENHRY and SYGVKD. V was cut by 0 bases and J by 4 bases, with 7 bases left in between. The CDR3 DNA reads as TGTGCCATCAGTGAGTCGACGGGGAATCAGCCCCAGCATTTT. It translates to CAISESTGNQPQHF.

V and J are TRBV20-1 and TRBJ1-2; D is possibly TRBD1 (5 bases). Trimming took 5 bases from V and 5 from J, leaving 6 bases between them. The CDR3 consists of 10 residues. Germline CDR1 is DFQATT and CDR2 is SNEGSKA (reference sequence). The CDR3 DNA is TGCAGTGCTGGGGCATATGGCTACACCTTC. Protein product: CSAGAYGYTF.

The rearrangement links TRBV30 to TRBJ2-5; possible D gene TRBD2, 5 bases. The CDR3 spans 13 residues. With 0 bases removed from V and 5 bases from J, the gap between germline ends came to 10 bases. The germline CDR1 and CDR2 sequences are GTSNPN and SVGIG (reference sequence). The CDR3 sequence is CAWSVGGGETQYF. As DNA, the CDR3 is TGTGCCTGGAGTGTAGGCGGCGGGGAGACCCAGTACTTC.

The CDR3 sequence is CASSQVLKRGVKYTQYF. The CDR3 DNA reads TGTGCCAGCAGCCAAGTACTTAAGCGGGGGGTCAAGTATACCCAGTACTTC. The genes are TRBV3-1 and TRBJ2-5, with 9 bases aligning to TRBD2. Per germline, CDR1 LGHDT and CDR2 YNNKEL (reference sequence). The CDR3 runs to 17 residues. V lost 1 base to trimming and J lost 8 bases; unmatched junction nucleotides: 14.

The rearrangement links TRBV25-1 to TRBJ2-7, with 9 bases that match TRBD2. Trimming at V came to 7 bases and at J to 7 bases, leaving 8 bases not matched to a gene. Germline V CDR1 and CDR2: MGHDK, SYGVNS. The length of the CDR3 is 13 residues. The DNA of the CDR3 is TGTGCCAGCATGAAGCGGGAGGCTCAGGAGCAGTACTTC. Translated: CASMKREAQEQYF.

The gene calls are TRBV30 and TRBJ1-4; D uncertain. The V end lost 0 bases, the J end lost 7 bases, and 15 bases lay between the germline ends. Germline V gene sequence: CDR1 GTSNPN, CDR2 SVGIG (reference sequence). CDR3 length: 15 amino acids. The CDR3 DNA sequence: TGTGCCTGGAGTGTTAACGGCGGTTTGAGTGAAAAACTGTTTTTT. Translating gives CAWSVNGGLSEKLFF.

The V and J genes are TRBV9 and TRBJ2-5; 7 nucleotides line up with TRBD2. V lost 1 base and J lost 4; bases outside the gene matches: 7. The CDR3 consists of 15 residues. From germline, CDR1 is SGDLS and CDR2 YYNGEE. The CDR3 loop reads CASSVISGRGETQYF. In nucleotides, the CDR3 is TGTGCCAGCAGCGTAATATCGGGGAGGGGAGAGACCCAGTACTTC.

J is TRBJ1-1 and V is TRBV20-1, with 12 bases fitting TRBD1. This CDR3 has 15 amino acids. Per germline, CDR1 DFQATT and CDR2 SNEGSKA (reference sequence). V lost 5 bases, J lost 4 bases, and 8 bases stayed unmatched. In DNA form, the CDR3 reads TGCAGTGCTGGGGACAGGGGGCACTCAAGCACTGAAGCTTTCTTT. The encoded protein is CSAGDRGHSSTEAFF.

The V gene is TRBV7-9, the J gene TRBJ2-3, with D possibly matching TRBD2 (7 bases). The V and J ends lost 7 bases and 1 base respectively, with 15 bases between them. The CDR3 totals 15 residues. The germline V gene has CDR1 SEHNR and CDR2 FQNEAQ (reference sequence). CDR3 sequence: CASIPWGGGTDTQYF. The CDR3 DNA sequence: TGTGCCAGCATCCCCTGGGGGGGCGGCACAGATACGCAGTATTTT.

The chain uses TRBV7-2 and TRBJ2-3; 16 nucleotides agree with TRBD2. Trimming cost V 1 base and J 0 bases; bases outside gene matches: 1. CDR1 and CDR2 (germline): SGHTA, FQGNSA. The CDR3 is 18 residues long. Here the CDR3 DNA reads TGTGCCAGCAGCTTAGTGGGACTAGCGGGGGGGAGCACAGATACGCAGTATTTT. Protein: CASSLVGLAGGSTDTQYF.

This chain uses TRBV19 with TRBJ1-4; 10 nucleotides match TRBD1. CDR3 size: 15 residues. V lost 6 bases to trimming and J lost 3 bases; unmatched junction nucleotides: 4. CDR1 is LNHDA, CDR2 SQIVND, per germline (reference sequence). DNA for the CDR3: TGTGCCAGTAGCGCCGGGACAGGGGCTAATGAAAAACTGTTTTTT. Translation gives CASSAGTGANEKLFF. Complete variable domain (other parts from reference TRBV19 and TRBJ1-4): DGGITQSPKYLFRKEGQNVTLSCEQNLNHDAMYWYRQDPGQGLRLIYYSQIVNDFQKGDIAEGYSVSREKKESFPLTVTSAQKNPTAFYLCASSAGTGANEKLFFGSGTQLSVL.

V usage is TRBV4-1 and J usage is TRBJ2-4; 13 bases map to TRBD2. CDR1 is MGHRA and CDR2 is YSYEKL in the germline V gene. This CDR3 is 17 amino acids long. V gave up 0 bases and J gave up 7 bases; unmatched junction bases: 6. The CDR3 DNA reads TGCGCCAGCAGCCAAGATAGACTAGCGGGAGGTCTCAACATTCAGTACTTC. It specifies CASSQDRLAGGLNIQYF.

The J gene is TRBJ2-3, the V gene TRBV5-1; 8 nucleotides align to TRBD1. This CDR3 contains 15 residues. Germline V CDR1 and CDR2: SGHRS, YFSETQ. With V trimmed by 0 bases and J by 2 bases, 2 bases remained unmatched. Here the CDR3 DNA reads TGCGCCAGCAGCTTGGTGGACAGGGACACAGATACGCAGTATTTT. Translated: CASSLVDRDTDTQYF.

The CDR3 sequence is CATSALGRGADTQYF. CDR3 DNA: TGTGCCACCAGTGCCCTGGGCCGAGGGGCAGATACGCAGTATTTT. V and J are TRBV24-1 and TRBJ2-3, with D perhaps given as TRBD1 or TRBD2 (5 bases each). Germline V lookup: CDR1 KGHDR, CDR2 SFDVKD. The CDR3 spans 15 residues. The ends were cut back, 5 bases at V and 4 bases at J, with 15 bases in the middle.

The chain combines TRBV7-3 with TRBJ1-1; D may be TRBD1 (5 bases). The CDR3 runs 13 residues. Trimming took off 6 bases at V and 1 base at J, with 9 bases between the two ends. Germline assignment: CDR1 SGHTA and CDR2 FQGTGA. CDR3: CASSNGQNTEAFF. The CDR3 nucleotides are TGTGCCAGCAGTAACGGACAGAACACTGAAGCTTTCTTT.